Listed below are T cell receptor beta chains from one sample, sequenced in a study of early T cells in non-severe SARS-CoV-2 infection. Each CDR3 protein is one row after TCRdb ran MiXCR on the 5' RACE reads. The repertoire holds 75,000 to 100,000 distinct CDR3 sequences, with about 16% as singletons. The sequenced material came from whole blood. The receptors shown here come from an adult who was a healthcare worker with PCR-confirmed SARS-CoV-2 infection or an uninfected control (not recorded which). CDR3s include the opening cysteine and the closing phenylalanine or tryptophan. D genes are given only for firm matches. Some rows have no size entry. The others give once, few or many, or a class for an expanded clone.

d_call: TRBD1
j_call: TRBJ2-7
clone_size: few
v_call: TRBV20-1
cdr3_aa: CSARVPGDRGLYEQYF
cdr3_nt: TGCAGTGCTAGAGTCCCCGGGGACAGGGGGCTTTACGAGCAGTACTTC

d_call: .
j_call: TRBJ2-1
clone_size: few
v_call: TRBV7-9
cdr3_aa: CASSLPMDGYNEQFF
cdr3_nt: TGTGCCAGCAGCTTACCAATGGACGGCTACAATGAGCAGTTCTTC

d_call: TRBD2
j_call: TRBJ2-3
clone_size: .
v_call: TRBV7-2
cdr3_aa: CASGSSGSTDTQYF
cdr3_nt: TGTGCCAGCGGCTCTAGCGGAAGCACAGATACGCAGTATTTT

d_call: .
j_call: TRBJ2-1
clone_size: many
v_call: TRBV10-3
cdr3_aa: CAINLSPYNEQFF
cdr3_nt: TGTGCCATCAACCTAAGTCCCTACAATGAGCAGTTCTTC

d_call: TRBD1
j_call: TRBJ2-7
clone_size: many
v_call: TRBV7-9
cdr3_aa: CASSAGTGIDEQYF
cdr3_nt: TGTGCCAGCAGCGCCGGGACAGGGATCGACGAGCAGTACTTC

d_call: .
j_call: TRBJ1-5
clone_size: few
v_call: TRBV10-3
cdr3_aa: CAISVTDSNQPQHF
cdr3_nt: TGTGCCATCAGCGTGACAGACAGCAATCAGCCCCAGCATTTT

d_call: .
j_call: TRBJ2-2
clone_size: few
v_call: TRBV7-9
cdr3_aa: CASSSYSGFTGELFF
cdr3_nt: TGTGCCAGCAGCTCCTACTCGGGGTTTACCGGGGAGCTGTTTTTT

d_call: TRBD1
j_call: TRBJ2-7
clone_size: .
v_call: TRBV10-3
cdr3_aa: CAISDPGQGFLNEQYF
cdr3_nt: TGTGCCATCAGTGATCCCGGACAGGGTTTTTTGAACGAGCAGTACTTC

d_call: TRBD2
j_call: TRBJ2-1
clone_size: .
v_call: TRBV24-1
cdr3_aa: CATSDPAPGLIDNEQFF
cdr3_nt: TGTGCCACCAGTGATCCAGCTCCGGGACTAATCGATAATGAGCAGTTCTTC

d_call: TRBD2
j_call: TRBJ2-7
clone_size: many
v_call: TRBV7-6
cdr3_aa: CASSPPGLAVHEQYF
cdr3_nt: TGTGCCAGCAGCCCCCCGGGACTAGCCGTGCACGAGCAGTACTTC

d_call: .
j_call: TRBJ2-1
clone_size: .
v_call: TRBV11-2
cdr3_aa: CASSLTGNEQFF
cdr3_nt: TGTGCCAGCAGCTTAACAGGGAATGAGCAGTTCTTC

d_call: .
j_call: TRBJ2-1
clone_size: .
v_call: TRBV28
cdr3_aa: CASGGARNEQFF
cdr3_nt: TGTGCCAGCGGGGGGGCGCGGAATGAGCAGTTCTTC

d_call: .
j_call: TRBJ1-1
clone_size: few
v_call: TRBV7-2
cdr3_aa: CASSNSRRPNTEAFF
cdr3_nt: TGTGCCAGCAGCAATTCAAGAAGACCGAACACTGAAGCTTTCTTT

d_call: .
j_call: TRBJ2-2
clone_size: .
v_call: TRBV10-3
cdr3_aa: CAISVGYTGELFF
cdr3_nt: TGTGCCATCAGTGTAGGGTACACCGGGGAGCTGTTTTTT

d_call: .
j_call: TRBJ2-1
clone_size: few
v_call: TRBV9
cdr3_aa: CASSVATTREQFF
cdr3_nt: TGTGCCAGCAGCGTCGCGACCACCCGGGAGCAGTTCTTC

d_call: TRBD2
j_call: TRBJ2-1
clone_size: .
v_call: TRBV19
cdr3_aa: CASTSGYNEQFF
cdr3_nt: TGTGCCAGTACTAGCGGCTACAATGAGCAGTTCTTC

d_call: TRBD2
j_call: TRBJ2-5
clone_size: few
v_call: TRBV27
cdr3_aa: CASRLLAGGDETQYF
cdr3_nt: TGTGCCAGCAGACTACTAGCGGGAGGAGATGAGACCCAGTACTTC

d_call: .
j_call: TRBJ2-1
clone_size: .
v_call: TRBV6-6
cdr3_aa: CASSYNAALNEQFF
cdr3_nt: TGTGCCAGCAGTTACAATGCGGCGCTCAATGAGCAGTTCTTC

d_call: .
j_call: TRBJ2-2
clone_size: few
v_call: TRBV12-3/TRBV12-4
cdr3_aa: CASRIYMAGELFF
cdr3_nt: TGTGCCAGCAGGATATACATGGCCGGGGAGCTGTTTTTT

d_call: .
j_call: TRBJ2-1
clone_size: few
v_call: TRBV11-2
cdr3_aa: CASSPDPWAEQFF
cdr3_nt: TGTGCCAGCAGCCCGGACCCTTGGGCTGAGCAGTTCTTC

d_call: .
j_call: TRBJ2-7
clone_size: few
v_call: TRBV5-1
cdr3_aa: CASKQSYEQYF
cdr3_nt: TGCGCCAGCAAACAGTCCTACGAGCAGTACTTC

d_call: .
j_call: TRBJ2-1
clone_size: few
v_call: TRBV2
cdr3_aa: CASSPHGLDEQFF
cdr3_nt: TGTGCCAGCAGTCCGCATGGCCTGGATGAGCAGTTCTTC

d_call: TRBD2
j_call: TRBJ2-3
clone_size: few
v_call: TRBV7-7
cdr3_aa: CASSLGSGRADTQYF
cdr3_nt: TGTGCCAGCAGCTTAGGTTCCGGGAGGGCAGATACGCAGTATTTT

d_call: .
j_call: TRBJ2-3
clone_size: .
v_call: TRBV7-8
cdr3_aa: CASSSDTNRYDTQYF
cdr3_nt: TGTGCCAGCAGTTCCGACACCAACAGATATGATACGCAGTATTTT

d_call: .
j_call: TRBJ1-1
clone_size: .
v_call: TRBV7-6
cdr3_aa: CASSLAPSTEAFF
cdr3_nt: TGTGCCAGCAGCTTAGCGCCGAGTACTGAAGCTTTCTTT

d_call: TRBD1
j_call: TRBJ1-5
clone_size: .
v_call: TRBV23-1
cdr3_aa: CASSHRADRAGYQPQHF
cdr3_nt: TGCGCCAGCAGTCACCGAGCCGACAGGGCTGGGTATCAGCCCCAGCATTTT

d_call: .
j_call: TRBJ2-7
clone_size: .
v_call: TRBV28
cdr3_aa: CASSIGPNEQYF
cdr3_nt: TGTGCCAGCAGCATCGGCCCTAACGAGCAGTACTTC

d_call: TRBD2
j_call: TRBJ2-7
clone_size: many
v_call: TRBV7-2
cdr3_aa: CASSPSTSGASEQYF
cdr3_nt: TGTGCCAGCAGCCCCTCAACTAGCGGGGCTTCTGAGCAGTACTTC

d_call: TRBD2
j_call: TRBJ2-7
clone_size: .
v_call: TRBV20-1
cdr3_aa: CSARLSGRALYEQYF
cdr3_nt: TGCAGTGCTAGACTAAGCGGGAGGGCCCTATACGAGCAGTACTTC

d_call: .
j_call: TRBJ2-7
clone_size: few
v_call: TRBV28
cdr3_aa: CASRDTGLSYEQYF
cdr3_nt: TGTGCCAGCAGGGATACAGGGCTCTCCTACGAGCAGTACTTC

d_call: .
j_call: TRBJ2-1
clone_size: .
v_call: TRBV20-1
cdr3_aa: CSAGQGLDNEQLF
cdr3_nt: TGCAGTGCCGGTCAAGGCCTAGACAATGAGCAGCTCTTC

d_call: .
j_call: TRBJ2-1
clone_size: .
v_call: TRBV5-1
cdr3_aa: CASSTNPTGSSYNEQFF
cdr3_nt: TGCGCCAGCAGCACCAACCCAACGGGGAGCTCCTACAATGAGCAGTTCTTC

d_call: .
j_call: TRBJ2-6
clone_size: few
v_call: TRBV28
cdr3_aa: CASSPPHSGANVLTF
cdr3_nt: TGTGCCAGCAGCCCCCCGCACTCTGGGGCCAACGTCCTGACTTTC

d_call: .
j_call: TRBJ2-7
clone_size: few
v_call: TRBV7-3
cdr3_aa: CASSLRRSYEQYF
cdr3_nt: TGTGCCAGCAGCTTAAGGCGCTCCTACGAGCAGTACTTC

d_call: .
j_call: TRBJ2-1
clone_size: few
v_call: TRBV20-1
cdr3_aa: CSARDPNRNEQFF
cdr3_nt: TGCAGTGCTAGAGATCCGAATCGGAATGAGCAGTTCTTC

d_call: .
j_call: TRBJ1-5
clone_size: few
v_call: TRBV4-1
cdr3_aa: CASSQEVSNQPQHF
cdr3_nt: TGCGCCAGCAGCCAAGAGGTGAGCAATCAGCCCCAGCATTTT

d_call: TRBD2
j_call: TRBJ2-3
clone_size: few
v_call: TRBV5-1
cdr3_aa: CASSIQAGGTDTQYF
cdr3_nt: TGCGCCAGCAGCATACAAGCGGGAGGAACAGATACGCAGTATTTT

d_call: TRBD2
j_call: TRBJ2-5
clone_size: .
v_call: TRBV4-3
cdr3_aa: CASSQGVVASGETQYF
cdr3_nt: TGCGCCAGCAGCCAAGGGGTGGTCGCTAGCGGAGAGACCCAGTACTTC

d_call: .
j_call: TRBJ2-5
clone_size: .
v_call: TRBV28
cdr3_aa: CASSSLPSAEEDDYQETQYF
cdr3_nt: TGTGCCAGCAGTTCTCTCCCGTCGGCCGAGGAGGACGATTATCAAGAGACCCAGTACTTC

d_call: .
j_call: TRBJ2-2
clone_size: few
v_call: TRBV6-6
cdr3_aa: CASSHLERELFF
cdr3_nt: TGTGCCAGCAGTCATCTGGAAAGGGAGCTGTTTTTT